This TCR beta chain was recovered during a study of shared clonotypes between healthy human individuals. Study-wide background: The study drew on a couple of women and a few men aged 18 to 49 as donors.

Unsorted PBMC DNA sequencing spanned ten immunoSEQ deep assay plates. Measured with immunoSEQ multiplex PCR; TCRdb has only the in-frame clones, and not every one. The profile shows more than 400,000 clones, approximately 78% of them singletons. Healthy adults negative for HIV, lacking recent acute infections or vaccinations, served as donors. All donors were Caucasian adults living in Nashville, Tennessee. Source material: PBMCs. This TCR was sampled from a woman aged 35 to 49 in good health. Some clones in this sample may be carry-over from other donors' samples.

CDR3 in DNA: TGTGCCAGCGGCTCCTACGAGCAGTACTTC. It is translated as CASGSYEQYF. The rearrangement links TRBV28 to TRBJ2-7; D is undetermined. Looked up from germline, CDR1 is MDHEN and CDR2 is SYDVKM. This CDR3 region has 10 residues. V gave up 8 bases and J gave up 0 bases, with 2 bases separating them.